This T cell receptor (beta chain) was obtained from a study of TIL therapy for anti-PD-1-resistant metastatic lung cancer. Sequencing used immunoSEQ v3. Here immunoSEQ multiplex PCR was the method, and the copy in TCRdb shows in-frame clones only, minus some. This sample yields tens of thousands of clones, of which approximately 86% are seen a single time; more than 4.5% belongs to the top ten. Stated time point: pre-treatment sample, taken before nivolumab and TIL therapy. This CDR3 region has 14 residues. Trimming left V 4 bases short and J 2 bases short, with 11 bases between. CDR1 is MNHEY, CDR2 SVGAGI, per germline.

The receptor was isolated from a person aged 25-85 years with non-small cell lung cancer. The sample consisted of blood, taken at baseline. V is TRBV6-5 and J is TRBJ1-1; D gene ambiguous. Here the CDR3 reads CASSSPQSNTEAFF. CDR3 sequence (DNA): TGTGCCAGCAGTTCCCCGCAGAGCAACACTGAAGCTTTCTTT.